The clone carrying this TCR beta chain was found many times. The data are from a study of Graves' ophthalmopathy and Graves' hyperthyroidism. Turning to the study itself: Peripheral blood sampling preceded any treatment and occurred at initial diagnosis.

Germline V CDR1 and CDR2: PRHDT, FYEKMQ (reference sequence). This CDR3 region has 16 residues. The V end lost 1 base, the J end lost 0 bases, and 12 bases lay between the germline ends. Hyperthyroidism in these 18- to 65-year-old patients was newly diagnosed, lasting under 2 months. Pregnant or lactating patients and those with other autoimmune diseases or uncontrolled infections were excluded. The sequenced template was RNA, covering the TCR beta CDR3 region. HTBI-primed first-round RT-PCR preceded second-round multiplex PCR. TCRdb re-analysed the multiplex PCR reads in MiXCR, keeping a single row per CDR3 protein. The sample lists 620,000 or so distinct CDR3 sequences; roughly 20% were seen once.

Sequencing input: peripheral blood. The V and J genes are TRBV13 and TRBJ1-1, with D unclear. The sequence was obtained from a woman aged 18-29 years with stable Graves' hyperthyroidism. Some clones in this sample may be carry-over from other donors' samples. DNA of the CDR3: TGTGCCAGCAGCTTAGAAAAGATAGTAATGAACACTGAAGCTTTCTTT. Translating it yields CASSLEKIVMNTEAFF.